The 7 T cell receptor beta chains in this list originate from one sample, sequenced in a study of cytomegalovirus exposure and HLA in healthy donors. Clones were sequenced by immunoSEQ multiplex PCR, and TCRdb holds only the in-frame ones, with some missing. In the table there are 250,000 to 350,000 clones, roughly 87% of which are singletons. What was sequenced was PBMCs. All receptors derive from a man aged 30 to 45 in good health and CMV-seronegative.

As regards this clone: This same CDR3 is encoded by further DNA sequences in the sample. The chain recombines TRBV5-4 with TRBJ2-5, with 11 bases aligning to TRBD2. CDR3 length: 15 amino acids. In germline, CDR1 is SGHNT, CDR2 YYREEE (reference sequence). Germline trimming cut 5 bases from V and 2 bases from J; bases unmatched to any gene: 5. CDR3 nucleotide sequence: TGTGCCAGCAGGGTAGCGGGGGGGATACAAGAGACCCAGTACTTC. It translates to CASRVAGGIQETQYF.

This chain joins TRBV5-8 and TRBJ2-1, with 7 positions matching TRBD2. The J segment lost 3 bases and the V segment lost 1 base, leaving 4 bases of the junction unmatched. The germline gives CDR1 SGHTS, CDR2 YDEGEE. The CDR3 covers 15 residues. The CDR3 coding sequence is TGTGCCAGCAGCTTGTTGGCTAGCGGCTACAATGAGCAGTTCTTC. Its protein product is CASSLLASGYNEQFF.

This clone is a singleton in its sample. The chain carries TRBV30 and TRBJ2-2; TRBD2 aligns across 12 bases. V lost 0 bases, J lost 4 bases, and 3 bases stayed unmatched. Germline V gene sequence: CDR1 GTSNPN, CDR2 SVGIG (reference sequence). CDR3 length: 16 residues. The CDR3 loop is CAWSVGLAGITGELFF. The CDR3 DNA sequence: TGTGCCTGGAGTGTTGGACTAGCGGGGATCACCGGGGAGCTGTTTTTT.

The V gene is TRBV7-6, the J gene TRBJ1-3; D is possibly TRBD1 (6 bases). Germline V CDR1 and CDR2: SGHVS, FNYEAQ. V lost 1 base, J lost 1 base, and 11 bases lay in between. The CDR3 totals 16 residues. For the CDR3, the DNA is TGTGCCAGCAGCTTAGGACAGGTAGATTCTGGAAACACCATATATTTT. Encoded protein: CASSLGQVDSGNTIYF.

V gene TRBV5-1 combines with J gene TRBJ1-5, with D maybe TRBD1 (5 bases). The CDR3 covers 15 residues. The germline CDR1 and CDR2 sequences are SGHRS and YFSETQ. V gave up 2 bases and J gave up 0 bases, with 9 bases separating them. CDR3 nucleotides: TGCGCCAGCAGCTTAGGGGATTATAGCAATCAGCCCCAGCATTTT. Protein sequence: CASSLGDYSNQPQHF.

The rearrangement links TRBV4-1 to TRBJ1-2, with 7 bases identical to TRBD1. The CDR3 is made up of 14 amino acids. V trimming: 2 bases; J trimming: 4 bases; junction bases outside the gene matches: 4. Looked up from germline, CDR1 is MGHRA and CDR2 is YSYEKL. The CDR3, as DNA: TGCGCCAGCAGCCAAACTCCAGGGGGCTATGGCTACACCTTC. It specifies CASSQTPGGYGYTF.

The rearrangement joins TRBV6-1 to TRBJ2-7; maybe TRBD1 (6 bases). V lost 6 bases and J lost 0, with 12 bases in between. Germline loops: CDR1 MNHNS, CDR2 SASEGT. There are 14 residues in the CDR3. In DNA form, the CDR3 reads TGTGCCAGCAGCGAAAGGGGGATCTCCTACGAGCAGTACTTC. This gives the protein CASSERGISYEQYF.